This TCR beta chain is drawn from a study of untreated major depressive disorder. Study-level results: TRBV05-01 (Vbeta 5.1) usage was higher in CD4+ T cells of depressed patients than controls.

V trimming: 3 bases; J trimming: 0 bases; junction bases outside the gene matches: 8. The CDR3 length is 17 residues. Per the germline V gene, CDR1 is SGHAT and CDR2 is FQNNGV. Sequencing was performed with immunoSEQ multiplex PCR; in TCRdb, only in-frame clones are kept and a portion is missing. The table includes some 25,000 clones, 91% detected once. In regard to this clone: Its antigen is unknown.

J is TRBJ2-7 and V is TRBV11-2; 10 nucleotides match TRBD1. The sequence was collected from a woman in her twenties or thirties with major depressive disorder. Sequencing used CD4+ T cells from PBMCs. CDR3 sequence reads: CASSLGQGTMGSYEQYF. CDR3 sequence (DNA): TGTGCCAGCAGCTTGGGACAGGGGACCATGGGCTCCTACGAGCAGTACTTC.